This T cell receptor (beta chain) was sequenced during a study of T-cell reconstitution after alpha-beta-depleted transplantation in children. Findings and caveats of the study: A year had passed since transplant, and T-cell counts and diversity by then came mostly from newly produced T cells.

This clonotype occurred a few times. The antigen is unknown. From germline, CDR1 is SQVTM and CDR2 ANQGSEA. Trimming stripped 0 bases from V and 5 bases from J, with 11 bases between. The CDR3 consists of 13 residues. Researchers prepared the TCRbeta library using unique molecular identifiers, the study reports. TCRdb reprocessed the PCR reads with MiXCR, giving one entry per CDR3 protein. The sample includes fewer than 550,000 distinct CDR3 sequences, 11% of them seen just once. Material: PBMCs, mostly from graft donor cells, obtained 180 days after TCRalphabeta/CD19-depleted stem cell transplant. This TCR came from a female patient between 2 and 15 years old who had a stem cell transplant for aplastic anemia, so the T cells may come from the graft donor. The chain couples TRBV29-1 to TRBJ2-7, with D tentatively TRBD1 (6 bases). CDR3 DNA: TGCAGCGTTGAAGATCGCAGGGGCCACGAGCAGTACGTC. It translates to CSVEDRRGHEQYV.